This T cell receptor beta chain was found in a study of blood T cell repertoires in COVID-19. Study context: Some COVID-19 samples were acute and others convalescent; all came from the United States, Italy and Spain. T cells, B-cell-depleted T cells, or PBMCs provided the cDNA or gDNA that served as material.

Trimming pared 8 bases from V and 6 bases from J, leaving 13 bases between. Germline-derived CDR1 and CDR2 are MGHDK and SYGVNS. The CDR3 extends over 13 amino acids. Under the authors' procedure: Estimation of nucleated cell counts was performed using reference gene primer amplification. Profiled with immunoSEQ multiplex PCR; TCRdb holds only in-frame clones, not every one. From that table come the V and J calls and clone size; the DNA was used to work out D and trimming. The data contain 64,000 or so clones, just over 85% of them singletons. V is TRBV25-1 and J is TRBJ2-2; perhaps TRBD2 as D (5 bases). The sequenced sample was peripheral blood. The TCR sequence derives from a middle-aged man with acute or convalescent COVID-19. This chain's CDR3 is CASSSWGAGELFF. The CDR3 DNA sequence: TGTGCCAGCTCCTCATGGGGAGCCGGGGAGCTGTTTTTT.